This is a list of T cell receptor beta chains from one sample in a study of cytomegalovirus exposure and HLA in healthy donors. Data came from immunoSEQ multiplex PCR; TCRdb stores just in-frame clones and leaves some out. The repertoire includes about 71,000 clones, 70% to 80% of them detected once, and nearly 10% sits in the top ten. The sequencing input was PBMCs. These receptors all stem from a woman aged 45-65 years in good health and CMV-seropositive. The CDR3 runs from the conserved cysteine through the conserved F or W. D genes are given only for firm matches. Size tells how often a clone was seen (once, few, many) or the class of an expanded clone, and some rows leave it out.

TRBD1 | TRBJ1-4 | TRBV5-5 | - | CASSQTGAIATNEKLFF | TGTGCCAGTTCGCAGACAGGGGCAATTGCAACTAATGAAAAACTGTTTTTT
- | TRBJ2-7 | TRBV7-2 | few | CASSPRNGYEQYF | TGTGCCAGCAGCCCGAGGAACGGATACGAGCAGTACTTC
- | TRBJ1-1 | TRBV28 | few | CASSLLPEGTEAFF | TGTGCCAGCAGTTTATTACCGGAGGGCACTGAAGCTTTCTTT
TRBD1 | TRBJ1-3 | TRBV28 | - | CASSSTTGGPYF | TGTGCCAGCAGTTCGACGACAGGGGGCCCGTATTTT
TRBD1 | TRBJ2-7 | TRBV18 | - | CASSPLRQGAGEQYF | TGTGCCAGCTCACCACTTAGGCAGGGGGCTGGCGAGCAGTACTTC
- | TRBJ2-3 | TRBV2 | - | CASRLGRTDTQYF | TGTGCCAGCAGACTGGGGCGGACAGATACGCAGTATTTT
- | TRBJ1-5 | TRBV4-3 | - | CASSQLYRNQPQHF | TGCGCCAGCAGCCAATTGTACAGAAATCAGCCCCAGCATTTT
- | TRBJ1-5 | TRBV4-2 | - | CASSQVIDLSNQPQHF | TGTGCCAGCAGCCAAGTGATAGATTTGAGCAATCAGCCCCAGCATTTT
- | TRBJ2-3 | TRBV18 | - | CASSPSGLSTDTQYF | TGTGCCAGCTCACCGTCAGGTCTGAGCACAGATACGCAGTATTTT
- | TRBJ2-7 | TRBV2 | - | CASSEMGLPTYEQYF | TGTGCCAGCAGTGAGATGGGACTGCCAACCTACGAGCAGTACTTC
- | TRBJ1-1 | TRBV6-6 | - | CASRPGSPEAFF | TGTGCCAGCAGACCGGGGAGCCCTGAAGCTTTCTTT
TRBD1 | TRBJ1-2 | TRBV28 | - | CASSFPPGDRDNYGYTF | TGTGCCAGCAGTTTCCCACCCGGGGACAGGGATAACTATGGCTACACCTTC
TRBD1 | TRBJ1-5 | TRBV6-1 | few | CASSGLDRVKPQHF | TGTGCCAGCAGTGGACTGGACAGGGTGAAGCCCCAGCATTTT
TRBD1 | TRBJ1-2 | TRBV19 | - | CASTGGMVYGYTF | TGTGCCAGCACAGGGGGCATGGTCTATGGCTACACCTTC
TRBD1 | TRBJ1-5 | TRBV28 | - | CASLSTGTLYSNQPQHF | TGTGCCAGCCTTTCGACAGGGACCCTCTATAGCAATCAGCCCCAGCATTTT
TRBD1 | TRBJ2-5 | TRBV18 | - | CASSKPGQGGETQYF | TGTGCCAGCTCAAAACCGGGACAGGGAGGGGAGACCCAGTACTTC
TRBD2 | TRBJ2-3 | TRBV5-1 | - | CASSLEPQTSWLAGGEGDTQYF | TGCGCCAGCAGCTTGGAGCCGCAGACCTCATGGCTAGCGGGAGGAGAAGGAGATACGCAGTATTTT
- | TRBJ2-7 | TRBV27 | - | CASRPGGSYEQYF | TGTGCCAGCCGACCGGGTGGCTCCTACGAGCAGTACTTC
- | TRBJ2-7 | TRBV10-3 | few | CAISGGGVEQYF | TGTGCCATCAGTGGCGGCGGCGTTGAGCAGTACTTC
TRBD1 | TRBJ1-3 | TRBV4-3 | - | CASSQGLTGGGSGNTIYF | TGCGCCAGCAGCCAAGGGCTGACAGGGGGAGGCTCTGGAAACACCATATATTTT
- | TRBJ1-1 | TRBV28 | - | CASSLWGARGVEGNTEAFF | TGTGCCAGCAGTTTATGGGGGGCCAGGGGCGTTGAGGGTAACACTGAAGCTTTCTTT
TRBD1 | TRBJ1-4 | TRBV6-1 | - | CASAKRGRNEKLFF | TGTGCCAGCGCGAAAAGGGGGCGGAATGAAAAACTGTTTTTT
- | TRBJ1-5 | TRBV5-8 | few | CASSLWAQGLQPQHF | TGTGCCAGCAGCTTGTGGGCGCAGGGGCTACAGCCCCAGCATTTT
TRBD2 | TRBJ2-1 | TRBV7-9 | - | CASNPGPQLANPYNEQFF | TGTGCCAGCAACCCGGGCCCCCAACTAGCGAACCCCTACAATGAGCAGTTCTTC
TRBD1 | TRBJ1-6 | TRBV5-6 | - | CASSLMTGVGDSPLHF | TGTGCCAGCAGCTTGATGACAGGGGTAGGAGATTCACCCCTCCACTTT
- | TRBJ2-4 | TRBV5-4 | - | CASSFAGYIQYF | TGTGCCAGCAGTTTCGCAGGGTACATTCAGTACTTC
- | TRBJ2-5 | TRBV6-5 | - | CASSSVGAETQYF | TGTGCCAGCAGTTCTGTTGGGGCGGAGACCCAGTACTTC
TRBD1 | TRBJ1-3 | TRBV9 | - | CASSVGGGPGNTIYF | TGTGCCAGCAGCGTAGGAGGGGGCCCTGGAAACACCATATATTTT
TRBD1 | TRBJ1-6 | TRBV28 | few | CAIGTANSPLHF | TGTGCCATCGGGACAGCTAATTCACCCCTCCACTTT
TRBD1 | TRBJ1-1 | TRBV19 | - | CASTIAGTGAMAFF | TGTGCCAGTACGATCGCCGGGACAGGGGCTATGGCTTTCTTT
- | TRBJ2-7 | TRBV12-2 | once | CASRNRDSSYEQYF | TGTGCAAGTCGCAACCGGGACTCCTCCTACGAGCAGTACTTC
- | TRBJ2-5 | TRBV10-1 | - | CASSDGPGETQYF | TGCGCCAGCAGTGACGGTCCGGGTGAGACCCAGTACTTC
- | TRBJ2-7 | TRBV18 | - | CASSPRAGYEQYF | TGTGCCAGCTCACCACGAGCGGGCTACGAGCAGTACTTC
TRBD2 | TRBJ2-1 | TRBV27 | few | CASTKGLDLPYEQFF | TGTGCCAGCACCAAAGGACTAGATCTGCCTTATGAGCAGTTCTTC
- | TRBJ2-3 | TRBV2 | - | CASRPFRGRDTQYF | TGTGCCAGCAGGCCATTTAGGGGCCGGGATACGCAGTATTTT
- | TRBJ1-4 | TRBV21-1 | - | CASSEQGACSNEKLFF | TGTGCCAGCAGCGAACAGGGGGCGTGCTCTAATGAAAAACTGTTTTTT
TRBD2 | TRBJ2-3 | TRBV5-1 | - | CASLDPRGADTQYF | TGCGCCAGCCTGGACCCGCGGGGGGCAGATACGCAGTATTTT
TRBD1 | TRBJ1-1 | TRBV28 | - | CASSPWTGGQNTEAFF | TGTGCCAGCAGCCCTTGGACAGGGGGACAGAACACTGAAGCTTTCTTT
- | TRBJ2-7 | TRBV9 | - | CASSVGAPSYEQYF | TGTGCCAGCAGCGTAGGAGCGCCCTCCTACGAGCAGTACTTC
TRBD1 | TRBJ2-7 | TRBV7-6 | - | CASSLDNRGLPYEQYF | TGTGCCAGCAGCCTAGATAACAGGGGTCTTCCCTACGAGCAGTACTTC
TRBD1 | TRBJ1-1 | TRBV27 | - | CASSLLRDRDTEAFF | TGTGCCAGCAGTCTCCTCCGGGACAGGGACACTGAAGCTTTCTTT